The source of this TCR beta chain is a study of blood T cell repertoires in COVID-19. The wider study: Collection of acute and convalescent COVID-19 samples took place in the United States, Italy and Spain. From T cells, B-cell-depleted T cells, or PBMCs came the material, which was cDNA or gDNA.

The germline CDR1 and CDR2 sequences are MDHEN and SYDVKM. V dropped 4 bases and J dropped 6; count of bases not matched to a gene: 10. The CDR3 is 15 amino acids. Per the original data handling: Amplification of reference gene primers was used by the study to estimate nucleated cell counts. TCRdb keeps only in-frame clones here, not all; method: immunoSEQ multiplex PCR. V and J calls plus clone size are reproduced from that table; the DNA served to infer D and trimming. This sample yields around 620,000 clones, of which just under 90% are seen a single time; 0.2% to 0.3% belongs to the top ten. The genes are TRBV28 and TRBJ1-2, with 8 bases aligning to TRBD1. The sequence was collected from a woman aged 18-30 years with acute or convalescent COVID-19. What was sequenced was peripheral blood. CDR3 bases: TGTGCCAGCAGTTCCCCCGGACAGGGTCAGGATGGCTACACCTTC. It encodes CASSSPGQGQDGYTF.